This T cell receptor beta chain was sequenced during a study of blood T cell repertoires in COVID-19. This clone was counted a single time. The germline gives CDR1 SGHVS, CDR2 FNYEAQ. The CDR3 has 15 residues. The V end lost 1 base, the J end lost 2 bases, and 11 bases lay between the germline ends. TCRdb's table, derived via immunoSEQ multiplex PCR, lists solely in-frame clones and lacks some. The sample consists of more than 110,000 clones, approximately 90% of them appearing once. The specimen was PBMCs or T cells enriched from blood (not recorded which). The sequence was collected from a man aged 45-65 years who had recovered from COVID-19. V usage is TRBV7-6 and J usage is TRBJ1-1; no definite D call. The CDR3 nucleotides are TGTGCCAGCAGCTTAGAAGCGGGGATAAACACTGAAGCTTTCTTT. It yields the protein CASSLEAGINTEAFF.